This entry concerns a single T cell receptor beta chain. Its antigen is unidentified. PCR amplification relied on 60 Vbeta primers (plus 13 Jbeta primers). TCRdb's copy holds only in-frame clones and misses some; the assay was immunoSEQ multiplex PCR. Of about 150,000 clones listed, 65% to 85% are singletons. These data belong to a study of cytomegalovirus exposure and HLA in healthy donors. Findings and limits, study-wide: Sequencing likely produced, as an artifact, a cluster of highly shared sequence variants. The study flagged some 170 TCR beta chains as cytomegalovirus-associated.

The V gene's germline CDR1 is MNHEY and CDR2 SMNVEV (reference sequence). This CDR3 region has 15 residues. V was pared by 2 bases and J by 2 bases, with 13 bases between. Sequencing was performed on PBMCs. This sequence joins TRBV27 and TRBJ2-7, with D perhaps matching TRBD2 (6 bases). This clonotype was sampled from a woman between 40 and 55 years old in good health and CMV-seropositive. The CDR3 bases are TGTGCCAGCAGTTTACAAGAGGGAGGCCCCTACGAGCAGTACTTC. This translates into CASSLQEGGPYEQYF.